These 13 T cell receptor beta chains were all obtained from the same sample, sequenced in a study of blood T cells in healthy people across ages (dated by TCRdb to the mid-2010s). The library was obtained by 5' RACE. The reads were generated on an Illumina HiSeq 2500. The second PCR ran for about 7 to 11 cycles and used a J-beta primer mix along with a sample-barcoded 5' primer. TCRdb reworked the public reads: Q25 trimming with fastp, MiXCR clone assembly, productive beta chains retained. Identical CDR3 proteins give one entry, which carries the most common genes and DNA. A total of over 1,300,000 distinct CDR3 sequences appear in this sample, approximately 59% of them only once. The ten top clones hold 6.5% to 8.5% of the sample. The sequenced sample consisted of blood. These receptor sequences come from a young man in good health.

The chain recombines TRBV11-2 with TRBJ2-1; tentative D call: TRBD1 (5 bases). The germline gives CDR1 SGHAT, CDR2 FQNNGV. V shed 1 base and J shed 1 base, with 11 bases lying between them. The CDR3 totals 16 residues. The CDR3 DNA reads as TGTGCCAGCAGCTTAGTAACAGGACCGTCCTACAATGAGCAGTTCTTC. Its translation: CASSLVTGPSYNEQFF.

This clonotype appeared a single time. The chain carries TRBV7-9 and TRBJ2-4; 7 bases align to TRBD1. There are 17 residues in the CDR3. Germline CDR1 is SEHNR and CDR2 is FQNEAQ (reference sequence). V dropped 1 base and J dropped 13; count of bases not matched to a gene: 19. In DNA, the CDR3 is TGTGCCAGCAGCTTAGTAGTAAGACGGGACAGAGGATTGGAGCAGTACTTC. It encodes CASSLVVRRDRGLEQYF.

The chain carries TRBV29-1 and TRBJ2-2, with 7 bases aligning to TRBD1. This CDR3 region has 14 residues. Germline CDR1 and CDR2: SQVTM and ANQGSEA. With 7 bases clipped from V and 4 bases from J, the junction kept 9 bases outside the gene matches. The CDR3 DNA sequence: TGCAGCGCAAGCCGGGACAGAGGCACCGGGGAGCTGTTTTTT. Amino acid sequence: CSASRDRGTGELFF.

The V call is TRBV4-3, the J call TRBJ2-2, with D perhaps matching TRBD1 (5 bases). CDR3 length: 14 amino acids. CDR1 is LGHNA, CDR2 YSLEER, per germline. V lost 0 bases and J 8 bases, leaving 10 bases between the germline ends. The CDR3 DNA sequence: TGCGCCAGCAGCCAAGACTATGGGGCGGGGGAGCTGTTTTTT. Its translation: CASSQDYGAGELFF.

This clonotype was seen at least ten times. The gene calls are TRBV20-1 and TRBJ2-3; D remains unclear. CDR3 length equals 12 residues. CDR1 is DFQATT, CDR2 SNEGSKA, per germline (reference sequence). V lost 4 bases to trimming and J lost 3 bases, with 8 bases between them. DNA for the CDR3: TGCAGTGCTACTTCGGATACAGATACGCAGTATTTT. It specifies CSATSDTDTQYF.

The V gene is TRBV30, the J gene TRBJ1-2, with 8 bases matching TRBD1. The CDR3 spans 13 residues. CDR1 is GTSNPN and CDR2 is SVGIG in the germline V gene (reference sequence). The V and J ends lost 1 base and 9 bases, in that order; junction bases with no gene match: 7. CDR3 amino acids: CAWSDRTGTRYTF. CDR3 DNA: TGTGCCTGGAGTGACCGGACAGGGACGCGCTACACCTTC. Drawing the rest from reference TRBV30 and TRBJ1-2, the complete variable domain is SQTIHQWPATLVQPVGSPLSLECTVEGTSNPNLYWYRQAAGRGLQLLFYSVGIGQISSEVPQNLSASRPQDRQFILSSKKLLLSDSGFYLCAWSDRTGTRYTFGSGTRLTVV.

The chain links TRBV29-1 to TRBJ2-1; either TRBD1 or TRBD2 may supply D (5 bases each). Trimming took 7 bases from V and 8 from J, leaving 12 bases between them. The CDR3 length is 11 residues. CDR1 and CDR2 (germline): SQVTM, ANQGSEA. CDR3 amino acids: CSGDRGDEQFF. CDR3 DNA sequence: TGCAGCGGTGACAGAGGGGATGAGCAGTTCTTC.

V and J are TRBV27 and TRBJ2-2; tentatively, D is TRBD2 (6 bases). Germline V CDR1 and CDR2: MNHEY, SMNVEV (reference sequence). With 5 bases removed from V and 4 bases from J, the gap between germline ends came to 14 bases. This CDR3 spans 15 amino acids. The CDR3 region has the DNA TGTGCCAGCAGTCTCGACCTGCGGGGCACCGGGGAGCTGTTTTTT. Protein: CASSLDLRGTGELFF.

This chain uses TRBV29-1 with TRBJ2-7; 7 nucleotides agree with TRBD2. The germline V gene encodes CDR1 SQVTM and CDR2 ANQGSEA. CDR3 size: 12 residues. J gave up 5 bases and V 2 bases, and 3 bases lay outside the gene matches. CDR3 protein: CSVEKGGDEQYF. CDR3 coding DNA: TGCAGCGTTGAAAAGGGAGGGGACGAGCAGTACTTC.

Details on this clonotype: At one end the junction does not follow the germline gene, possibly because of a read error. V usage is TRBV2 and J usage is TRBJ2-5, with TRBD2 matching 8 bases. The CDR3 is 12 residues long. Germline CDR1 SNHLY, CDR2 FYNNEI. The CDR3, as DNA: TGTACCAGCGCAGGACTAGCTGAGACCCAGTACTTC. Translation gives CTSAGLAETQYF.

The chain is built from TRBV5-1 and TRBJ2-7; D is undetermined. The CDR3 length is 16 residues. Germline V CDR1 and CDR2: SGHRS, YFSETQ. The V gene lost 0 bases and the J gene lost 2 bases, with 15 bases spanning the gap. CDR3 DNA: TGCGCCAGCAGCTTGGGTGCTATTGGGTCCCCCTACGAGCAGTACTTC. Protein: CASSLGAIGSPYEQYF. Full variable domain (outside the CDR3, taken from reference TRBV5-1 and TRBJ2-7): KAGVTQTPRYLIKTRGQQVTLSCSPISGHRSVSWYQQTPGQGLQFLFEYFSETQRNKGNFPGRFSGRQFSNSRSEMNVSTLELGDSALYLCASSLGAIGSPYEQYFGPGTRLTVT.

The gene calls are TRBV24-1 and TRBJ2-5; TRBD1 matches at 9 bases. The J call is doubtful: the DNA matches TRBJ2-7 better. Germline V gene data show CDR1 as KGHDR and CDR2 as SFDVKD. The length of the CDR3 is 15 residues. The CDR3 loop is CATSEGGQGRDEQYF. CDR3 sequence (DNA): TGTGCCACCAGTGAAGGGGGACAGGGCCGGGACGAGCAGTACTTC.

The chain joins TRBV20-1 to TRBJ2-5; 10 bases agree with TRBD2. Losses at the gene ends were 4 bases for V and 5 bases for J; bases not matched to a gene: 16. Germline V gene data show CDR1 as DFQATT and CDR2 as SNEGSKA (reference sequence). The CDR3 covers 17 residues. This chain's CDR3 is CSATQLSSGRVWETQYF. The CDR3 bases are TGCAGTGCTACCCAACTTTCGAGCGGGAGGGTTTGGGAGACCCAGTACTTC.